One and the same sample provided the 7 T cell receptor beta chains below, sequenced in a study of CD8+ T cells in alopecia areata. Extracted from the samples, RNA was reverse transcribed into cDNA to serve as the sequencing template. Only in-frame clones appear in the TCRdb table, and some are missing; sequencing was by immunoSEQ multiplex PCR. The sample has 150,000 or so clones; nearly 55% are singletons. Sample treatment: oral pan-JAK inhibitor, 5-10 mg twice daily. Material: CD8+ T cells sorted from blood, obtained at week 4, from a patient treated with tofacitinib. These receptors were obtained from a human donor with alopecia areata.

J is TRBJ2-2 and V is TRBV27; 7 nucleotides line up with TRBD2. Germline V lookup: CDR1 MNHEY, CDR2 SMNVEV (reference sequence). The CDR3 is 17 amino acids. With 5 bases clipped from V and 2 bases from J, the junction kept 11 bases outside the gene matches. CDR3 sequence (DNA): TGTGCCAGCAGTGTGGACCGACGGGGGGAAAACACCGGGGAGCTGTTTTTT. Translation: CASSVDRRGENTGELFF.

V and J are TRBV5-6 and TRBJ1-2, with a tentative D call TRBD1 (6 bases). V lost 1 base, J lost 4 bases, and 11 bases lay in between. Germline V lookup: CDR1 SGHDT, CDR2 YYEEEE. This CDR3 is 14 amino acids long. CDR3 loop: CASSLIGGSYGYTF. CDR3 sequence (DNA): TGTGCCAGCAGCTTGATCGGGGGCAGCTATGGCTACACCTTC. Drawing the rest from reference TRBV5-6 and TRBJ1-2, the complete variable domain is DAGVTQSPTHLIKTRGQQVTLRCSPKSGHDTVSWYQQALGQGPQFIFQYYEEEERQRGNFPDRFSGHQFPNYSSELNVNALLLGDSALYLCASSLIGGSYGYTFGSGTRLTVV.

The CDR3, as DNA: TGTGCCAGTAGCCCCAGGACCGCACCCCCAGAGACCCAGTACTTC. Translation: CASSPRTAPPETQYF. This chain joins TRBV19 and TRBJ2-5, with unresolved D. CDR1 LNHDA and CDR2 SQIVND come from the germline V gene (reference sequence). Trimming removed 6 bases from V and 4 bases from J, with 18 bases in between. The CDR3 sequence is 15 residues long.

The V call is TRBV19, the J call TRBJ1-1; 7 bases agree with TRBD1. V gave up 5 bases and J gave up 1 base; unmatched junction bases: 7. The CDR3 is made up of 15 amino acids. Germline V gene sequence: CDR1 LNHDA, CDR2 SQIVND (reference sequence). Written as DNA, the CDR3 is TGTGCCAGTAGTGGTACAGGGGAGACGAACACTGAAGCTTTCTTT. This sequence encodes CASSGTGETNTEAFF.

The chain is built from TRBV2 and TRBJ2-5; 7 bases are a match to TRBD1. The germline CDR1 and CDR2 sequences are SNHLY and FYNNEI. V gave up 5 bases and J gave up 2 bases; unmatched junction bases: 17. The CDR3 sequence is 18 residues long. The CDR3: CASSLSHGTVQAQETQYF. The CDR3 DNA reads TGTGCCAGCAGTCTGAGCCATGGGACAGTGCAAGCTCAAGAGACCCAGTACTTC.

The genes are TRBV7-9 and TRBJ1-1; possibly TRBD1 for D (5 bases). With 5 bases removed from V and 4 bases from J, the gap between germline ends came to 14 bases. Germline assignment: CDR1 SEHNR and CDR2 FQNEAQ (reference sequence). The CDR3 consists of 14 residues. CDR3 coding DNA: TGTGCCAGCAGCATCCCGGCGGGGGGCACTGAAGCTTTCTTT. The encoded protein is CASSIPAGGTEAFF.

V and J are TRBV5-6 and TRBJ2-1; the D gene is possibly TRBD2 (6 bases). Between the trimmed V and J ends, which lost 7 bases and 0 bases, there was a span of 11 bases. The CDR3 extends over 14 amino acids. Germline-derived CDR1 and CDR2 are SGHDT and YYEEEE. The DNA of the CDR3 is TGTGCCAGCTGGCTGGGGGGCTCCTACAATGAGCAGTTCTTC. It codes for CASWLGGSYNEQFF.